A single sample is the source of the 18 T cell receptor beta chains below, sequenced in a study of graft-versus-host responses after intestinal transplantation. The assay was immunoSEQ multiplex PCR, and TCRdb's table has in-frame clones only and misses some. The profile shows approximately 13,000 clones, around 30% of them singletons. Co-plating was performed using 200,000 CFSE-labeled responder cells and 200,000 irradiated, violet-dye-labeled stimulator cells. The sequencing here drew on alloreactive CD8+ T cells from a mixed lymphocyte reaction culture, taken before intestinal transplant. Subset in this sample: CFSE-low proliferating T cells sorted from roughly six-day pre-transplant mixed lymphocyte reaction (GvH or HvG direction). The receptors come from a human patient who received an intestinal transplant.

This rearrangement joins TRBV7-3 to TRBJ2-7; D unclear. The CDR3 is made up of 14 amino acids. Trimming left V 5 bases short and J 2 bases short, with 13 bases between. The germline gives CDR1 SGHTA, CDR2 FQGTGA. The DNA of the CDR3 is TGTGCCAGCAGCCAAGACACTGGGCCCTACGAGCAGTACTTC. This gives the protein CASSQDTGPYEQYF.

This clone qualifies as medium-sized. V gene TRBV4-1 combines with J gene TRBJ1-2, with D unresolved. The germline gives CDR1 MGHRA, CDR2 YSYEKL. The CDR3 is 13 amino acids. The V gene lost 1 base and the J gene lost 2 bases, with 5 bases spanning the gap. The chain's CDR3 is CASSQGQNYGYTF. The CDR3 bases are TGCGCCAGCAGCCAAGGACAAAACTATGGCTACACCTTC.

This sequence joins TRBV10-3 and TRBJ2-1; D gene uncertain. The CDR3 runs to 12 residues. V was clipped by 7 bases and J by 6 bases, with 10 bases between them. CDR1 ENHRY and CDR2 SYGVKD come from the germline V gene. The CDR3 sequence is CAINVGFNEQFF. The CDR3 DNA is TGTGCCATCAACGTCGGTTTCAATGAGCAGTTCTTC.

The chain combines TRBV4-1 with TRBJ2-7; no firm D call. CDR1 is MGHRA, CDR2 YSYEKL, per germline. The CDR3 has 15 residues. V was shortened by 0 bases and J by 9 bases, with 18 bases between the two germline ends. The CDR3 loop is CASSQDGVGASGQYF. CDR3 DNA: TGCGCCAGCAGCCAAGATGGGGTTGGAGCCTCGGGGCAGTACTTC.

This clone was detected a few times. The chain carries TRBV6-5 and TRBJ2-3, with D uncertain. The CDR3 runs to 14 residues. Germline V gene lookup returns CDR1 MNHEY and CDR2 SVGAGI. V shed 2 bases and J shed 3 bases, with 9 bases lying between them. For the CDR3, the DNA is TGTGCCAGCAGTTACGAGAGGATAACAGATACGCAGTATTTT. Its protein is CASSYERITDTQYF.

The chain employs TRBV6-1 and TRBJ1-5, with D possibly TRBD1 on 5 matching bases. The germline V and J ends were trimmed by 8 bases and 0 bases, with 14 bases remaining between them. This CDR3 contains 15 residues. Germline loops: CDR1 MNHNS, CDR2 SASEGT. CDR3 sequence: CASGVGQNSNQPQHF. As DNA, the CDR3 is TGTGCCAGCGGGGTCGGACAAAATAGCAATCAGCCCCAGCATTTT.

This clone came up a few times. V is TRBV2 and J is TRBJ2-3, with 8 bases fitting TRBD1. Germline V gene lookup returns CDR1 SNHLY and CDR2 FYNNEI. V was clipped by 6 bases and J by 4 bases; unmatched bases: 0. CDR3 length: 12 amino acids. DNA of the CDR3: TGTGCCAGCAGGACAGGGGCAGATACGCAGTATTTT. As protein: CASRTGADTQYF.

The genes are TRBV10-2 and TRBJ1-6; the match to TRBD1 covers 8 bases. Losses at the gene ends were 6 bases for V and 4 bases for J; bases not matched to a gene: 8. The CDR3 spans 16 residues. CDR1 and CDR2 (germline): WSHSY, SAAADI. CDR3 region: CASRMGQAIYNSPLHF. The CDR3 DNA sequence: TGCGCCAGCAGGATGGGACAGGCGATTTATAATTCACCCCTCCACTTT.

The rearrangement uses TRBV9 and TRBJ2-3, with TRBD2 identical over 7 bases. With 0 bases clipped from V and 0 bases from J, the junction kept 4 bases outside the gene matches. The CDR3 covers 16 residues. In germline, CDR1 is SGDLS, CDR2 YYNGEE. The CDR3 is CASSVVAGVSTDTQYF. The CDR3 bases are TGTGCCAGCAGCGTAGTCGCGGGAGTTAGCACAGATACGCAGTATTTT.

This clone has just a few counts. The chain couples TRBV7-6 to TRBJ2-5; D ambiguous. From germline, CDR1 is SGHVS and CDR2 FNYEAQ. The germline V and J ends were trimmed by 0 bases and 2 bases, with 10 bases remaining between them. CDR3 size: 15 residues. The CDR3 sequence is CASSLARRQQETQYF. The CDR3 bases are TGTGCCAGCAGCTTAGCTAGGCGTCAGCAAGAGACCCAGTACTTC.

The V and J genes are TRBV4-2 and TRBJ2-1; 7 bases align to TRBD2. Germline V gives CDR1 LGHNA, CDR2 YNFKEQ. V lost 4 bases and J lost 0; bases outside the gene matches: 6. CDR3 size: 16 residues. The CDR3 DNA reads as TGTGCCAGCAGCCCTTTTGCGGGGGACTCCTACAATGAGCAGTTCTTC. Its translation: CASSPFAGDSYNEQFF.

Comments on this clone: A read error may be the cause here, since a much bigger clone is one base away. CDR3 bases: TGCGCCAGCAGCCCCGCTTTTGGGGTTGAAGCTTTCTTT. Encoded protein: CASSPAFGVEAFF. The rearrangement joins TRBV5-1 to TRBJ1-1; no reliable D call. The germline V and J ends were trimmed by 4 bases and 7 bases, with 14 bases remaining between them. Germline V gives CDR1 SGHRS, CDR2 YFSETQ. CDR3 length: 13 amino acids.

V gene TRBV13 combines with J gene TRBJ2-7; 7 bases fit TRBD2. V shed 6 bases and J 1 base; nucleotides not matched to a gene: 3. This CDR3 has 13 amino acids. From germline, CDR1 is PRHDT and CDR2 FYEKMQ (reference sequence). CDR3 residues: CASSWRGSYEQYF. CDR3 in DNA: TGTGCCAGCAGTTGGCGGGGGTCCTACGAGCAGTACTTC.

This chain uses TRBV10-3 with TRBJ2-2; 9 bases fit TRBD2. V dropped 3 bases and J dropped 5; count of bases not matched to a gene: 10. This CDR3 has 17 residues. CDR1 and CDR2 (germline): ENHRY, SYGVKD. CDR3 nucleotides: TGTGCCATCAGTGATACCAGGCGGGGGGGCCTGACCGGGGAGCTGTTTTTT. Protein product: CAISDTRRGGLTGELFF.

The rearrangement joins TRBV18 to TRBJ1-2; D gene ambiguous. The CDR3 covers 15 residues. Trimming took 0 bases from V and 2 from J, leaving 10 bases between them. CDR1 and CDR2 from the germline V gene are KGHSH and LQKENI. The CDR3 here is CASSPPNLGNYGYTF. CDR3 nucleotide sequence: TGTGCCAGCTCACCACCGAACCTCGGAAACTATGGCTACACCTTC.

The J gene is TRBJ1-1, the V gene TRBV7-9, with D hard to call. The CDR3 has 12 residues. Germline loops: CDR1 SEHNR, CDR2 FQNEAQ (reference sequence). V dropped 4 bases and J dropped 8 bases, with 11 bases sitting between them. CDR3 protein: CASSSLAKEAFF. CDR3 bases: TGTGCCAGCAGCTCCCTGGCCAAAGAAGCTTTCTTT.

This clone was picked up a small number of times. The chain has TRBV10-3 and TRBJ2-6, with 9 bases aligning to TRBD2. Germline V lookup: CDR1 ENHRY, CDR2 SYGVKD. V was clipped by 11 bases and J by 4 bases; unmatched bases: 15. The length of the CDR3 is 17 residues. Here the CDR3 reads CASGRRGGHKGANVLTF. The CDR3 DNA is TGTGCCTCTGGACGGCGGGGGGGCCATAAAGGGGCCAACGTCCTGACTTTC.

The chain carries TRBV19 and TRBJ2-5; D ambiguous. This CDR3 spans 19 amino acids. V gave up 5 bases and J gave up 1 base, with 26 bases separating them. Germline V gives CDR1 LNHDA, CDR2 SQIVND (reference sequence). The CDR3: CASSPRNTQRLIFQETQYF. CDR3 in DNA: TGTGCCAGTAGTCCCCGGAACACCCAACGACTGATTTTCCAAGAGACCCAGTACTTC.